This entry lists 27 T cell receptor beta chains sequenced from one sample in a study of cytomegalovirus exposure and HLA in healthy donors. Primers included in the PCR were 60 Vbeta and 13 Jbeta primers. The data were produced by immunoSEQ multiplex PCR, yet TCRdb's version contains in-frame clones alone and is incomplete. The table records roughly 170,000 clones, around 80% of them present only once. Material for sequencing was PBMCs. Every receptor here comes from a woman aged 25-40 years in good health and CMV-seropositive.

The CDR3 here is CASSQDQGGTGSDTQYF. DNA of the CDR3: TGCGCCAGCAGCCAAGATCAAGGTGGGACAGGGTCCGATACGCAGTATTTT. The chain employs TRBV4-3 and TRBJ2-3, with TRBD1 matching over 9 bases. V lost 0 bases, J lost 6 bases, and 10 bases stayed unmatched. The CDR3 length is 17 residues. Germline CDR1 reads LGHNA; CDR2 reads YSLEER.

This CDR3 reads CAIRRGIGQGASDGYTF. In DNA form, the CDR3 reads TGTGCCATCAGACGGGGGATTGGACAGGGAGCCTCGGATGGCTACACCTTC. The chain joins TRBV10-3 to TRBJ1-2, with 8 bases that match TRBD1. The CDR3 extends over 17 amino acids. Losses at the gene ends were 6 bases for V and 6 bases for J; bases not matched to a gene: 18. The germline gives CDR1 ENHRY, CDR2 SYGVKD.

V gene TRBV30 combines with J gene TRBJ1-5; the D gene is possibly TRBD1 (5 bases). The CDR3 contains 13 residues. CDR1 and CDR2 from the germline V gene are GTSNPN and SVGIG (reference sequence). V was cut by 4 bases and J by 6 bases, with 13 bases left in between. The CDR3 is CAWTPSGGQPQHF. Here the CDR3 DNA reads TGTGCCTGGACCCCATCGGGGGGTCAGCCCCAGCATTTT. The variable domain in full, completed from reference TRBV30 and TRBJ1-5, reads SQTIHQWPATLVQPVGSPLSLECTVEGTSNPNLYWYRQAAGRGLQLLFYSVGIGQISSEVPQNLSASRPQDRQFILSSKKLLLSDSGFYLCAWTPSGGQPQHFGDGTRLSIL.

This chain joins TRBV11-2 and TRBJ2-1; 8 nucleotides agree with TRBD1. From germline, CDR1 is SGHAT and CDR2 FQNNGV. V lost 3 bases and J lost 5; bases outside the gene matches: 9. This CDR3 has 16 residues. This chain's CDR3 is CASSFSRDRLNNEQFF. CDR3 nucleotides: TGTGCCAGCAGCTTCAGCAGGGACAGGCTCAACAATGAGCAGTTCTTC.

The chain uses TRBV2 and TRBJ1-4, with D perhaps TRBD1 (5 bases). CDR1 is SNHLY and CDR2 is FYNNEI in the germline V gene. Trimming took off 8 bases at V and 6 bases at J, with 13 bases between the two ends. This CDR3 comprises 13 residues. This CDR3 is CASGNGGDEKLFF. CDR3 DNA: TGTGCCAGCGGTAATGGAGGGGATGAAAAACTGTTTTTT.

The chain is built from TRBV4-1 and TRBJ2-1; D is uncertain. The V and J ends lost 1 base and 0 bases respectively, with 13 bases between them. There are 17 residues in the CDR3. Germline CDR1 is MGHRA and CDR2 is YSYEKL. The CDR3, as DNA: TGCGCCAGCAGCCAAGCAGTAGCATCATCCTCCTACAATGAGCAGTTCTTC. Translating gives CASSQAVASSSYNEQFF.

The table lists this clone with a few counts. CDR3 nucleotide sequence: TGCGCCAGCAGCCAAGATCTGACTTTACAAGAGACCCAGTACTTC. This gives the protein CASSQDLTLQETQYF. J is TRBJ2-5 and V is TRBV4-3; D ambiguous. Germline lookup yields CDR1 LGHNA and CDR2 YSLEER. V was clipped by 0 bases and J by 2 bases, with 10 bases between them. CDR3 size: 15 residues.

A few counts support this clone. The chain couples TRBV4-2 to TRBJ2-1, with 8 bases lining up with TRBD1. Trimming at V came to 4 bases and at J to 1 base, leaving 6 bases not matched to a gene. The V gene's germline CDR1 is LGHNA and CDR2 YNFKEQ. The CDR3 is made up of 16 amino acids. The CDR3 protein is CASSLLWTGSYNEQFF. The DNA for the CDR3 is TGTGCCAGCAGCCTCCTTTGGACAGGGTCCTACAATGAGCAGTTCTTC.

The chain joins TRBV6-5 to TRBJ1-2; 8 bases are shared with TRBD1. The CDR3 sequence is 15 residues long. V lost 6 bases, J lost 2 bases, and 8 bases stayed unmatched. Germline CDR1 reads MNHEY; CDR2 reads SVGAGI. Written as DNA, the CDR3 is TGTGCCAGCAGCCGAGCAGGGGGCTCCAACTATGGCTACACCTTC. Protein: CASSRAGGSNYGYTF.

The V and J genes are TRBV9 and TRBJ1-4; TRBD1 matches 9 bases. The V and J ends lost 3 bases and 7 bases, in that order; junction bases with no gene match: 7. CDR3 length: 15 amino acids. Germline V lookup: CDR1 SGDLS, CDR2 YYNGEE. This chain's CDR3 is CASSGGQGVGEKLFF. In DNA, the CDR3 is TGTGCCAGCAGCGGGGGACAGGGAGTTGGTGAAAAACTGTTTTTT.

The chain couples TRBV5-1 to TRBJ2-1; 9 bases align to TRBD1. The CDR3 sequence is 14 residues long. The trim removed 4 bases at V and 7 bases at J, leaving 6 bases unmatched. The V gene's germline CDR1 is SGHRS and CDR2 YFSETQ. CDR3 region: CASSSTGQGNEQFF. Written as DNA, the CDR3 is TGCGCCAGCAGCAGTACGGGACAGGGAAATGAGCAGTTCTTC. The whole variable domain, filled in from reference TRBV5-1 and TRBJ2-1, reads KAGVTQTPRYLIKTRGQQVTLSCSPISGHRSVSWYQQTPGQGLQFLFEYFSETQRNKGNFPGRFSGRQFSNSRSEMNVSTLELGDSALYLCASSSTGQGNEQFFGPGTRLTVL.

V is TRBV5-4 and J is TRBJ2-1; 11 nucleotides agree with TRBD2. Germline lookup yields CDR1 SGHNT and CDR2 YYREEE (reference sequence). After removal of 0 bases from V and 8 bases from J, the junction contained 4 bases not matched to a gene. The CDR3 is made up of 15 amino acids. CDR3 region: CASSLELAGAYEQFF. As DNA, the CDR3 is TGTGCCAGCAGCTTGGAACTAGCGGGAGCATATGAGCAGTTCTTC.

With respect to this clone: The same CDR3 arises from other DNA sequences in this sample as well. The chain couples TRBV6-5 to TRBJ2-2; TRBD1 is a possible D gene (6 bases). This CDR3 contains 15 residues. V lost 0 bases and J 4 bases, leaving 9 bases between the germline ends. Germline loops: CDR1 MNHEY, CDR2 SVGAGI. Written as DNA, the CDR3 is TGTGCCAGCAGTTACTCGCAGGGGAGCACCGGGGAGCTGTTTTTT. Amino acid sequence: CASSYSQGSTGELFF.

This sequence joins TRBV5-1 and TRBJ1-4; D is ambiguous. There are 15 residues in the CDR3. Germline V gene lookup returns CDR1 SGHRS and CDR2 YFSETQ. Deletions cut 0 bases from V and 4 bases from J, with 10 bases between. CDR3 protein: CASSLDGSDNEKLFF. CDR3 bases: TGCGCCAGCAGCTTGGATGGCAGCGATAATGAAAAACTGTTTTTT.

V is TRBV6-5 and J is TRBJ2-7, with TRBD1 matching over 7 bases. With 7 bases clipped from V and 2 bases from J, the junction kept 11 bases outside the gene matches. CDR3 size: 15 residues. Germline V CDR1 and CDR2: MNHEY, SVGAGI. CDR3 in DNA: TGTGCCAGCACCCCATCGTGGGACAGAACCTACGAGCAGTACTTC. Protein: CASTPSWDRTYEQYF.

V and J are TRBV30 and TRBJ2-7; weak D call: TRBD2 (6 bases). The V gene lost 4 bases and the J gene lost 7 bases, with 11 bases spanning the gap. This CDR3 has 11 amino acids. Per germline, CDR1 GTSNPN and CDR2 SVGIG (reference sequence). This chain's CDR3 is CAWTNGGEQYF. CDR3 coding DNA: TGTGCCTGGACTAACGGAGGGGAGCAGTACTTC.

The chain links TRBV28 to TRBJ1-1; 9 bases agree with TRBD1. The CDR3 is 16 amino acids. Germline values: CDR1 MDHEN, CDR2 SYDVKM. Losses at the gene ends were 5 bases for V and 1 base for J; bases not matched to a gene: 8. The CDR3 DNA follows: TGTGCCAGCAGTCCTCGGACAGGGGAGACGAACACTGAAGCTTTCTTT. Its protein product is CASSPRTGETNTEAFF.

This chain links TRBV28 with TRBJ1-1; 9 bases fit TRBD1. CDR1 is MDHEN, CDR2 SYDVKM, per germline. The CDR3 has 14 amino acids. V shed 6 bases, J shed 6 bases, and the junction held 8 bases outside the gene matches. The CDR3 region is CASRTGTGSAEAFF. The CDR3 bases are TGTGCCAGCAGAACCGGGACAGGGAGCGCTGAAGCTTTCTTT.

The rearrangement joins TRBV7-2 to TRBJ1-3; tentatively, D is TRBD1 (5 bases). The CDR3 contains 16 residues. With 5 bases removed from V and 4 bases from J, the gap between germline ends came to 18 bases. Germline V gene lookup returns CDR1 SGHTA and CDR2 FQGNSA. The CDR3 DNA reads TGTGCCAGCAGCCGACCCCCGGGGGAATCCGGAAACACCATATATTTT. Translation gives CASSRPPGESGNTIYF.

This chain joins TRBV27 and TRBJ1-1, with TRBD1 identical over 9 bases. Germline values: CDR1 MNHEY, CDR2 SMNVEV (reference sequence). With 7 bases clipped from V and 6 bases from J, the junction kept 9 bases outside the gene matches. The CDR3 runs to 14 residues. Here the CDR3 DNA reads TGTGCCAGCACCAAACAGGGGGCTCTGGCTGAAGCTTTCTTT. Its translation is CASTKQGALAEAFF.

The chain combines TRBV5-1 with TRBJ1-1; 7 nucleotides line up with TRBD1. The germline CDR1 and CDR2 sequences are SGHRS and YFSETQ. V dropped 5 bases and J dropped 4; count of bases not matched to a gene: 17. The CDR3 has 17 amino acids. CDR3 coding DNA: TGCGCCAGCAGGCCGTCTTTCTTTGAGGGGGCCGGCACTGAAGCTTTCTTT. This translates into CASRPSFFEGAGTEAFF.

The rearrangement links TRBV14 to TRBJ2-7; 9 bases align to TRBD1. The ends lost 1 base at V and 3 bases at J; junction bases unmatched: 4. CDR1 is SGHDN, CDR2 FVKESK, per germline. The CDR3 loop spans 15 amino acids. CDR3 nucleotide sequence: TGTGCCAGCAGCCAAGTGACAGGGGGGTACTACGAGCAGTACTTC. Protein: CASSQVTGGYYEQYF.

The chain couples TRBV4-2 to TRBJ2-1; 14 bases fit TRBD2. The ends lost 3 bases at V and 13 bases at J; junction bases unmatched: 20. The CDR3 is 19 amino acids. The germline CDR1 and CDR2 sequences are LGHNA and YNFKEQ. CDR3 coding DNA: TGTGCCAGCAGCCACGCCCTAGACCCTCCTTGGGGACTAGCGGGAGTCCAGTTCTTC. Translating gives CASSHALDPPWGLAGVQFF.

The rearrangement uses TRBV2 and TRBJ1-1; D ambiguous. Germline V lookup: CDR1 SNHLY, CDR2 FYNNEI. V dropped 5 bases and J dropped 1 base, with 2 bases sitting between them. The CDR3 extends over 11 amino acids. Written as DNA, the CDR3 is TGTGCCAGCAGTCAGAACACTGAAGCTTTCTTT. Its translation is CASSQNTEAFF.

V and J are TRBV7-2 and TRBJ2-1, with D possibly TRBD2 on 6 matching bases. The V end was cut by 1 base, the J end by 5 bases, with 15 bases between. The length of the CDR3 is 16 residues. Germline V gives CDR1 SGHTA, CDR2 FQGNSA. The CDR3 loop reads CASSLVTGAANNEQFF. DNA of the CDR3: TGTGCCAGCAGCTTAGTCACGGGAGCGGCCAACAATGAGCAGTTCTTC.

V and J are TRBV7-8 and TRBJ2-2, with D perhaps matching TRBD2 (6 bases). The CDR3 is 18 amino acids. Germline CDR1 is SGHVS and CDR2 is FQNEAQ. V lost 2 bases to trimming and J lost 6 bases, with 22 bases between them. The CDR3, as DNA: TGTGCCAGCAGCTTAATCGGGTTCGGGGGATTGTTGGCCGGGGAGCTGTTTTTT. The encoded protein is CASSLIGFGGLLAGELFF. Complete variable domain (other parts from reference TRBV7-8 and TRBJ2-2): GAGVSQSPRYKVAKRGQDVALRCDPISGHVSLFWYQQALGQGPEFLTYFQNEAQLDKSGLPSDRFFAERPEGSVSTLKIQRTQQEDSAVYLCASSLIGFGGLLAGELFFGEGSRLTVL.

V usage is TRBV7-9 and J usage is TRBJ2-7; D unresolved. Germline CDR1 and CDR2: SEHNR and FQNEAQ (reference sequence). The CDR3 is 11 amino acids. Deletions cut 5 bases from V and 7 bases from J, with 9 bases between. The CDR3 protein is CASSPSTEQYF. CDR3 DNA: TGTGCCAGCAGCCCGAGTACGGAGCAGTACTTC.